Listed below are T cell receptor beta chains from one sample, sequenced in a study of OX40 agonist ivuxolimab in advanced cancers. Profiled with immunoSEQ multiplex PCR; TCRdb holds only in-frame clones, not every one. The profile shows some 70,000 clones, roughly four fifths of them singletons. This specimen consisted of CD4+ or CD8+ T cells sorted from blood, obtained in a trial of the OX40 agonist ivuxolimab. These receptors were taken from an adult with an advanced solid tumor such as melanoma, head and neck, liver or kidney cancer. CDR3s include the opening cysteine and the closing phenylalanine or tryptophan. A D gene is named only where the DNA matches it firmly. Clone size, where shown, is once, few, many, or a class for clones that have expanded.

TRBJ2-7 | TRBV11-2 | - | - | TGTGCCAGCAGCTCCCACTACGAGGGTCCCACCTCCTACGAGCAGTACTTC | CASSSHYEGPTSYEQYF
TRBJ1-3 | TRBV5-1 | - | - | TGCGCCAGCAGCTTGGAAGGAAACACCATATATTTT | CASSLEGNTIYF
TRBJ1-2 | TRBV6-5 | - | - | TGTGCCAGCAGTTATGGGAGGGGCCACTATGGCTACACCTTC | CASSYGRGHYGYTF
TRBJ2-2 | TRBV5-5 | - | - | TGTGCCAGCAGCTTGTACGGGTCCAACACCGGGGAGCTGTTTTTT | CASSLYGSNTGELFF
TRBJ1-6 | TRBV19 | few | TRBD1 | TGTGCCAGTAGTGGTGACAGGGCGAGGTTCGGCAATTCACCCCTCCACTTT | CASSGDRARFGNSPLHF
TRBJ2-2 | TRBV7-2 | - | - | TGTGCCAGCAGCCCGTCCACAGTGGGGGGGCCCGGGGAGCTGTTTTTT | CASSPSTVGGPGELFF
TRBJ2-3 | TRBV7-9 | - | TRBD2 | TGTGCCAGCAGCTTAGTGGCTAGCGGGGGAGACACAGATACGCAGTATTTT | CASSLVASGGDTDTQYF
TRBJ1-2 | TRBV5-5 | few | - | TGTGCCAGCAGCTTGGAGTTGGCAGCTTATGGCTACACCTTC | CASSLELAAYGYTF
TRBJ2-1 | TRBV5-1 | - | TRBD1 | TGCGCCAGCAGCCTACCGGGACAGGCGTTCTACAATGAGCAGTTCTTC | CASSLPGQAFYNEQFF
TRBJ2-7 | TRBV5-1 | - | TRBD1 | TGCGCCAGCAGCTCGGGACAGGGCTACGAGCAGTACTTC | CASSSGQGYEQYF
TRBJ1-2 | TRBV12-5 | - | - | TGTGCTAGTGGTTTTGTACGGTATGGCTACACCTTC | CASGFVRYGYTF
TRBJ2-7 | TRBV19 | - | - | TGTGCCAGTAGTAGGAAGTTCGGCGAGCAGTACTTC | CASSRKFGEQYF
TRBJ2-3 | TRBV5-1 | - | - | TGCGCCAGCAGCTTTGGTTTCCGCAGAACTAGCACAGATACGCAGTATTTT | CASSFGFRRTSTDTQYF
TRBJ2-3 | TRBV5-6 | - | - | TGTGCCTCTTTCAGGGATAGGGCAGATACGCAGTATTTT | CASFRDRADTQYF
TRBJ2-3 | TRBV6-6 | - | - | TGTGCCAGCAGGTTTCCCCCATGGGCAGATACGCAGTATTTT | CASRFPPWADTQYF
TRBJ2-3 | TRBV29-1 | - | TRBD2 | TGCGGGCAAACAATAGCGGGAGGGCCAGATACGCAGTATTTT | CGQTIAGGPDTQYF
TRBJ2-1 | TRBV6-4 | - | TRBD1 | TGTGCCAGCAGTGAAGAGACAGGGGACTACAATGAGCAGTTCTTC | CASSEETGDYNEQFF
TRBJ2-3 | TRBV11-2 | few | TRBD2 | TGTGCCAGCAGCTACGTAGCGGGAGTAAGGGATACGCAGTATTTT | CASSYVAGVRDTQYF
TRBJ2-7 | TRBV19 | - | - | TGTGCCACCAAAGGATTCGACACGCAAGGCTACGAGCAGTACTTC | CATKGFDTQGYEQYF
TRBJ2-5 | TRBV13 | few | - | TGTGCCAGCAGCTTTCAGGATATGGAGACCCAGTACTTC | CASSFQDMETQYF
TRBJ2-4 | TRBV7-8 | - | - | TGTGCCAGCAGCTTCGGATTGATACTAGCCAAAAACATTCAGTACTTC | CASSFGLILAKNIQYF
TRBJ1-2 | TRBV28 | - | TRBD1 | TGTGCCAGCAGTCCACAGGGGAATACGGCCAACTATGGCTACACCTTC | CASSPQGNTANYGYTF
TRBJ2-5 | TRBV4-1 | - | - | TGCGCCAGCAGCCAACCCACTAAGAGTGAGACCCAGTACTTC | CASSQPTKSETQYF
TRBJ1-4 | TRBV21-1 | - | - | TGTGCCAGCAATCAGGGCTGCTTCGAAAAACTGTTTTTT | CASNQGCFEKLFF
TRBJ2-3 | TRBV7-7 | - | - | TGTGCTAACAGCTTACGCGGAGATACGCAGTATTTT | CANSLRGDTQYF
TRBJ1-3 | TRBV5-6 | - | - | TGTGCCAGCAGCTTGGCTGGGAAGGCCATATATTTT | CASSLAGKAIYF
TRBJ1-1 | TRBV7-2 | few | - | TGTGCCAGCAGCTTCTCGGGAGGGGACGAAGCTTTCTTT | CASSFSGGDEAFF
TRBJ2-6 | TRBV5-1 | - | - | TGCGCCAGCAGCTTAGGCTCCTCTGGGGCCAACGTCCTGACTTTC | CASSLGSSGANVLTF
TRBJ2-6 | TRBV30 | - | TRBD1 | TGTGCCTGGAGTCCCGGGGGCAGGGGGCGATCTGGGGCCAACGTCCTGACTTTC | CAWSPGGRGRSGANVLTF
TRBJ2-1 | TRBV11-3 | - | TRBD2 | TGTGCCAGCAGCCCGGGACTAGCGGGAGCGGAAAGTGAGCAGTTCTTC | CASSPGLAGAESEQFF
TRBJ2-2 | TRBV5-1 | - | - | TGCGCCAGCAGCGCGGCATCGGCGACCGGGGAGCTGTTTTTT | CASSAASATGELFF
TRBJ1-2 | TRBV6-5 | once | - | TGTGCCAGCAGTTACTCGAACGAGGGGAACTATGGCTACACCTTC | CASSYSNEGNYGYTF
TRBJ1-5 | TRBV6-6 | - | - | TGTGCCAGCACCGACGGGAACGATCAGCCCCAGCATTTT | CASTDGNDQPQHF
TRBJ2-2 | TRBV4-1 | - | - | TGCGCCAGCAGTCTCCCCGGGGAGCTGTTTTTT | CASSLPGELFF
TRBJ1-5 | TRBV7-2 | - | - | TGTGCCAGCAGCCTTTATGGATCCGGGGATCAGCCCCAGCATTTT | CASSLYGSGDQPQHF
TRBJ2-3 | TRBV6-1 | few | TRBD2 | TGTGCCAGCAGTGAAGTTGGCGGGAGGCCCACAGATACGCAGTATTTT | CASSEVGGRPTDTQYF
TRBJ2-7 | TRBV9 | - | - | TGTGCCAGCAGCGTAGGGGGAGATGGGGCGGTGCAGTACTTC | CASSVGGDGAVQYF
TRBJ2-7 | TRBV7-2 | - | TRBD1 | TGTGCCAGCAGCCACCCGGGGGGACAGGGGGGCGCCTACGAGCAGTACTTC | CASSHPGGQGGAYEQYF
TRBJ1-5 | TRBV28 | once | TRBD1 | TGTGCCAGCAGTCCCGGGACAGGGCCCAATCAGCCCCAGCATTTT | CASSPGTGPNQPQHF
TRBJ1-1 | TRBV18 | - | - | TGTGCCAGCTCACCGAGGGAGGACACTGAAGCTTTCTTT | CASSPREDTEAFF
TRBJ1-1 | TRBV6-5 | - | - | TGTGCCAGCACCATAGACGGTCCGGACACTGAAGCTTTCTTT | CASTIDGPDTEAFF
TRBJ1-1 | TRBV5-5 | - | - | TGTGCCAGCAGCTTTAGGAGATTGCAGAACACTGAAGCTTTCTTT | CASSFRRLQNTEAFF
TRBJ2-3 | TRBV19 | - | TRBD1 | TGTGCCAGTAGTCTCACAGGGGCCACAGATACGCAGTATTTT | CASSLTGATDTQYF
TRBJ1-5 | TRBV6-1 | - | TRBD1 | TGTGCCAGCAGTGAGGGACAGGCCGCCGGCAATCAGCCCCAGCATTTT | CASSEGQAAGNQPQHF
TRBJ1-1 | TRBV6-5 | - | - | TGTGCCAGCAGTTTCCGGACAGCCAACACTGAAGCTTTCTTT | CASSFRTANTEAFF
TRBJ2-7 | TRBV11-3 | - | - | TGTGCCAGCAGCCCCCCCGATGGTGCCTCCTACGAGCAGTACTTC | CASSPPDGASYEQYF
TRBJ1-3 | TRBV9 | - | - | TGTGCCAGCAGCCCCCAGATGGGAGGGATTGCAAACACCATATATTTT | CASSPQMGGIANTIYF
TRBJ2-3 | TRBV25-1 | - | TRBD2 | TGTGCCAGCAGTAGATCTAGCGGGGCGGGCACAGATACGCAGTATTTT | CASSRSSGAGTDTQYF
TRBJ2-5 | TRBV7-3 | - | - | TGTGCCAGCAGCTTAAAACGCAGCCTACAAGAGACCCAGTACTTC | CASSLKRSLQETQYF
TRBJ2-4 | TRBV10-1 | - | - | TGCGCCAGCAGTCACCTCTGGGTCACCAAAAACATTCAGTACTTT | CASSHLWVTKNIQYF
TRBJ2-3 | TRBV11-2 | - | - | TGTGCCAGCAGCTTAGATCAGGGGAGGCAGTATTTT | CASSLDQGRQYF
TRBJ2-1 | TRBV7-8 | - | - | TGTGCCGGAACTGACAGGTTCATGGCAAATGAGCAGTTCTTC | CAGTDRFMANEQFF
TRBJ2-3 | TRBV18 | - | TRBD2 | TGTGCCAGCTCACCACGCCTAGCGGGAGTCTCAGATACGCAGTATTTT | CASSPRLAGVSDTQYF
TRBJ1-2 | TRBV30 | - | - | TGTGCCTGGATTTTCTCCTTTACAGTTAACTATGGCTACACCTTC | CAWIFSFTVNYGYTF